These 29 T cell receptor beta chains originate from one sample sequenced in a study of CD8 T cells in ankylosing spondylitis. Each CDR3 protein gets one entry after TCRdb re-called the 5' RACE reads with MiXCR. The repertoire holds roughly 180,000 distinct CDR3 sequences, with about an eighth as singletons. The specimen sequenced was blood, either unsorted or a sorted T cell fraction (not recorded which). These receptors were taken from a female donor with ankylosing spondylitis or in good health (not recorded which).

This clonotype was counted only a few times. The chain links TRBV4-1 to TRBJ2-3; D possibly matches TRBD1 or TRBD2 (5 bases each). The germline V gene has CDR1 MGHRA and CDR2 YSYEKL. Between the trimmed V and J ends, which lost 0 bases and 3 bases, there was a span of 10 bases. This CDR3 has 15 residues. CDR3 sequence reads: CASSQDTGRTDTQYF. The CDR3 DNA sequence: TGCGCCAGCAGCCAAGATACGGGACGGACAGATACGCAGTATTTT.

This clonotype was counted between two and nine times. The chain joins TRBV7-2 to TRBJ2-1; D is unresolved. V lost 4 bases, J lost 10 bases, and 14 bases lay in between. Germline values: CDR1 SGHTA, CDR2 FQGNSA. This CDR3 spans 13 amino acids. This chain's CDR3 is CASSSSGVREQFF. The CDR3 DNA is TGTGCCAGCAGCTCATCCGGAGTCCGCGAGCAGTTCTTC.

This clonotype appeared a few times. The chain joins TRBV7-9 to TRBJ1-2; D gene uncertain. Germline V gene lookup returns CDR1 SEHNR and CDR2 FQNEAQ (reference sequence). The CDR3 sequence is 15 residues long. Trimming shortened V by 1 base and J by 1 base, and 10 bases separated the two germline ends. The CDR3 DNA follows: TGTGCCAGCAGCTTAGAGGCAGGCCTTAACTATGGCTACACCTTC. Its translation: CASSLEAGLNYGYTF.

This clonotype was observed many times. The gene calls are TRBV20-1 and TRBJ2-3; 9 bases line up with TRBD1. The CDR3 runs 12 residues. The J segment lost 11 bases and the V segment lost 5 bases, leaving 8 bases of the junction unmatched. In germline, CDR1 is DFQATT, CDR2 SNEGSKA (reference sequence). The CDR3 DNA is TGCAGTGCTTCCTTGACAGGGGGTGGGCAGTATTTT. Encoded protein: CSASLTGGGQYF.

On this clonotype itself: A much larger clone lies a single base off, so this may be a read error. The chain recombines TRBV6-2 or TRBV6-3 with TRBJ2-2; D is ambiguous. This CDR3 has 12 residues. CDR1 is MNHEY, CDR2 SVGEGT, per germline. The CDR3 DNA reads TGTGCCGGCAGAAAAAGCGCCGGGGAGCTGTTTTTT. It encodes CAGRKSAGELFF.

This clonotype was found a few times. The rearrangement joins TRBV19 to TRBJ1-6, with TRBD1 as a possible D gene (5 bases). The germline V gene encodes CDR1 LNHDA and CDR2 SQIVND (reference sequence). The CDR3 has 15 amino acids. V lost 7 bases and J lost 8, with 18 bases in between. The CDR3 sequence: CASNKRGRTDSPLHF. The CDR3, as DNA: TGTGCCAGTAATAAGAGGGGACGGACGGATTCACCCCTCCACTTT.

This clonotype was seen repeatedly, ten times or more. The V and J genes are TRBV4-2 and TRBJ2-1; 12 positions agree with TRBD2. J lost 6 bases, V lost 2 bases, and 5 bases had no gene match. The CDR3 spans 16 residues. Germline V gene data show CDR1 as LGHNA and CDR2 as YNFKEQ. The CDR3 reads CASSQKRLAGANEQFF. The DNA of the CDR3 is TGTGCCAGCAGCCAAAAAAGACTAGCGGGAGCCAATGAGCAGTTCTTC.

This sequence joins TRBV20-1 and TRBJ2-3; 7 bases agree with TRBD1. V was clipped by 1 base and J by 5 bases; unmatched bases: 21. The CDR3 runs 19 residues. Germline V gene lookup returns CDR1 DFQATT and CDR2 SNEGSKA (reference sequence). CDR3 protein: CSARVTPRRYEGAQDTQYF. CDR3 nucleotide sequence: TGCAGTGCTAGAGTCACCCCCCGAAGATATGAGGGGGCGCAAGATACGCAGTATTTT.

The chain combines TRBV27 with TRBJ1-3; possible D gene TRBD1, 5 bases. V lost 3 bases and J 1 base, leaving 10 bases between the germline ends. The CDR3 is 15 residues long. The germline CDR1 and CDR2 sequences are MNHEY and SMNVEV (reference sequence). This CDR3 is CASSLSGASGNTIYF. In nucleotides, the CDR3 is TGTGCCAGCAGTTTGAGTGGGGCTTCTGGAAACACCATATATTTT.

This clonotype showed up many times. The V call is TRBV20-1, the J call TRBJ1-5, with D perhaps TRBD1 (6 bases). V lost 3 bases, J lost 1 base, and 19 bases lay in between. This CDR3 has 17 amino acids. In germline, CDR1 is DFQATT, CDR2 SNEGSKA (reference sequence). The CDR3 here is CSASTSVGGVSNQPQHF. The CDR3 DNA reads as TGCAGTGCTAGCACGAGTGTGGGGGGCGTAAGCAATCAGCCCCAGCATTTT.

This clonotype was seen at least ten times. The J gene is TRBJ2-4, the V gene TRBV4-2; 10 bases align to TRBD1. This CDR3 contains 17 residues. CDR1 and CDR2 (germline): LGHNA, YNFKEQ. Germline trimming cut 4 bases from V and 5 bases from J; bases unmatched to any gene: 11. As DNA, the CDR3 is TGTGCCAGCAGCCCCTCCGGGACAGGGGCGAGGGAAAACATTCAGTACTTC. Its translation: CASSPSGTGARENIQYF.

This clonotype was detected many times. The chain uses TRBV5-1 and TRBJ1-1, with a weak D call TRBD1 (5 bases). Germline lookup yields CDR1 SGHRS and CDR2 YFSETQ. The CDR3 is 15 residues long. V was cut by 0 bases and J by 0 bases, with 9 bases left in between. CDR3 amino acids: CASSLAGTVNTEAFF. In DNA, the CDR3 is TGCGCCAGCAGCTTGGCGGGGACGGTGAACACTGAAGCTTTCTTT.

This clonotype was seen ten or more times. V usage is TRBV4-1 and J usage is TRBJ2-7, with D maybe TRBD1 (6 bases). Looked up from germline, CDR1 is MGHRA and CDR2 is YSYEKL. V was shortened by 1 base and J by 2 bases, with 12 bases between the two germline ends. The CDR3 spans 15 residues. CDR3 residues: CASSQAPGTTYEQYF. Written as DNA, the CDR3 is TGCGCCAGCAGCCAAGCCCCGGGGACAACCTACGAGCAGTACTTC.

V gene TRBV11-3 combines with J gene TRBJ1-1; 8 bases agree with TRBD1. CDR3 length equals 14 residues. Germline CDR1 and CDR2: SGHNT and YENEEA. The V and J ends lost 6 bases and 2 bases, in that order; junction bases with no gene match: 5. Here the CDR3 DNA reads TGTGCCAGCAGTACAGGGGGGACTAACACTGAAGCTTTCTTT. Its protein product is CASSTGGTNTEAFF.

CDR3 nucleotides: TGTGCCAGCAGTCCGCGTGGGGCGGGGACCTACGAGCAGTACTTC. This translates into CASSPRGAGTYEQYF. The chain links TRBV27 to TRBJ2-7, with D maybe TRBD2 (6 bases). CDR3 length: 15 residues. Germline assignment: CDR1 MNHEY and CDR2 SMNVEV (reference sequence). V dropped 5 bases and J dropped 2 bases, with 16 bases sitting between them.

Many counts were recorded for this clonotype. The chain employs TRBV12-3 or TRBV12-4 and TRBJ2-2, with a tentative D call TRBD2 (5 bases). V dropped 1 base and J dropped 8 bases, with 11 bases sitting between them. This CDR3 spans 14 amino acids. The CDR3 DNA sequence: TGTGCCAGCAGTTTAGGCCACGGGGTGGGGGAGCTGTTTTTT. Its translation: CASSLGHGVGELFF.

This clonotype has at least ten counts. This chain uses TRBV12-3 or TRBV12-4 with TRBJ2-7, with a possible D match to TRBD2 (6 bases). CDR3 size: 12 residues. Trimming removed 6 bases from V and 7 bases from J, with 13 bases in between. As DNA, the CDR3 is TGTGCCAGCAGCCCCCGAGGGAGGGAGCAGTACTTC. It encodes CASSPRGREQYF.

This clonotype showed up just a few times. This sequence joins TRBV6-1 and TRBJ2-2, with 8 bases matching TRBD1. V lost 6 bases and J lost 4; bases outside the gene matches: 7. Germline V CDR1 and CDR2: MNHNS, SASEGT. The CDR3 totals 15 residues. In DNA, the CDR3 is TGTGCCAGCAGGAGAGGGACAGGCAGCACCGGGGAGCTGTTTTTT. Its translation: CASRRGTGSTGELFF.

This chain links TRBV5-1 with TRBJ2-5, with D tentatively TRBD2 (5 bases). V was shortened by 2 bases and J by 1 base, with 9 bases between the two germline ends. Looked up from germline, CDR1 is SGHRS and CDR2 is YFSETQ. The CDR3 is 14 residues long. CDR3 region: CASSLADPQETQYF. The CDR3 nucleotides read TGCGCCAGCAGCTTAGCGGACCCCCAAGAGACCCAGTACTTC.

This clonotype was seen a handful of times. The chain joins TRBV6-2 or TRBV6-3 to TRBJ2-7, with TRBD2 matching 9 bases. Per germline, CDR1 MNHEY and CDR2 SVGEGT. The V gene end was trimmed by 1 base and the J gene end by 0 bases; junction bases not matched to a gene: 7. The CDR3 contains 17 residues. CDR3 region: CASSYLEREVLSYEQYF. The CDR3 coding sequence is TGTGCCAGCAGTTACTTGGAGCGGGAGGTTCTCTCCTACGAGCAGTACTTC.

This clonotype has a count of ten or more. The rearrangement uses TRBV4-1 and TRBJ1-2; 8 bases align to TRBD1. Germline V gives CDR1 MGHRA, CDR2 YSYEKL. The CDR3 is 17 amino acids. Germline trimming cut 0 bases from V and 4 bases from J; bases unmatched to any gene: 10. This CDR3 reads CASSQDPQGAQSYGYTF. Written as DNA, the CDR3 is TGCGCCAGCAGCCAAGATCCCCAGGGGGCGCAAAGCTATGGCTACACCTTC.

The V and J genes are TRBV10-3 and TRBJ2-5; D call uncertain. Germline V lookup: CDR1 ENHRY, CDR2 SYGVKD. The V and J ends lost 3 bases and 5 bases respectively, with 19 bases between them. This CDR3 contains 16 residues. The CDR3 is CAISEAAWGTRETQYF. The CDR3 bases are TGTGCCATCAGTGAAGCCGCTTGGGGAACACGGGAGACCCAGTACTTC.

This clonotype is a singleton in its sample. This may be a read error: a much more frequent sequence differs by one nucleotide. This likely comes from a read error, as the CDR3 has no conserved phenylalanine or tryptophan at its end. The rearrangement uses TRBV20-1 and TRBJ2-1; D unresolved. Trimming left V 6 bases short and J 0 bases short, with 9 bases between. The germline CDR1 and CDR2 sequences are DFQATT and SNEGSKA (reference sequence). The CDR3 extends over 13 amino acids. Here the CDR3 reads CSAGRSSYNEQFS. In DNA, the CDR3 is TGCAGTGCGGGCCGTAGCTCCTACAATGAGCAGTTCTCC.

This clonotype was seen only a few times. The rearrangement uses TRBV5-1 and TRBJ1-4, with D uncertain. Per the germline V gene, CDR1 is SGHRS and CDR2 is YFSETQ. The CDR3 loop spans 13 amino acids. V lost 0 bases to trimming and J lost 8 bases, with 8 bases between them. CDR3: CASSLDSVEKLFF. DNA of the CDR3: TGCGCCAGCAGCTTGGATTCAGTAGAAAAACTGTTTTTT.

CDR3 nucleotide sequence: TGCAGTGCTAGAGATCGGGGCAGCAGGATGGTGAGGGGGTATGGCTACACCTTC. It specifies CSARDRGSRMVRGYGYTF. The rearrangement uses TRBV20-1 and TRBJ1-2; D is possibly TRBD1 (6 bases). The ends were cut back, 0 bases at V and 5 bases at J, with 25 bases in the middle. The CDR3 sequence is 18 residues long. Germline CDR1 DFQATT, CDR2 SNEGSKA (reference sequence).

About this clonotype: A much larger clone differs by one base, so this may be a read error. This chain links TRBV5-1 with TRBJ1-1; maybe TRBD1 (6 bases). Trimming shortened V by 7 bases and J by 0 bases, and 16 bases separated the two germline ends. The germline gives CDR1 SGHRS, CDR2 YFSETQ. This CDR3 comprises 15 residues. The CDR3 DNA reads as TGCGCCAGCCGCGTCCTGGGGGCTCTGAACACTGAAGCTTTCTTT. This translates into CASRVLGALNTEAFF.

This clonotype was found many times. The J gene is TRBJ1-2, the V gene TRBV20-1, with D unclear. Germline V lookup: CDR1 DFQATT, CDR2 SNEGSKA (reference sequence). The CDR3 has 12 amino acids. The V gene lost 3 bases and the J gene lost 2 bases, with 7 bases spanning the gap. The DNA for the CDR3 is TGCAGTGCTAGTGGCCAGAACTATGGCTACACCTTC. Amino acid sequence: CSASGQNYGYTF.

The genes are TRBV9 and TRBJ2-1; D might be TRBD1 or TRBD2, each matching 5 bases. The V and J ends lost 0 bases and 5 bases respectively, with 12 bases between them. Germline CDR1 SGDLS, CDR2 YYNGEE. This CDR3 contains 15 residues. Here the CDR3 reads CASSVGALGDNEQFF. DNA of the CDR3: TGTGCCAGCAGCGTAGGTGCACTGGGGGACAATGAGCAGTTCTTC.

This clonotype showed up just a few times. The junction differs from germline at one of its ends, possibly a read error. The CDR3 here is CATSRTGDSTDTQYF. DNA of the CDR3: TGCGCCACCAGCCGGACGGGGGACAGCACAGATACGCAGTATTTT. The chain couples TRBV4-3 to TRBJ2-3, with D possibly TRBD2 on 6 matching bases. Germline CDR1 LGHNA, CDR2 YSLEER. CDR3 size: 15 residues.